The next 18 T cell receptor beta chains were all read from a single sample in a study of CD8 T cells in ankylosing spondylitis. TCRdb analysed the 5' RACE reads with MiXCR anew, one entry per CDR3 protein. The sample lists under 250,000 distinct CDR3 sequences, more than 25% occurring once. The sequencing sample was made of blood, either unsorted or a sorted T cell fraction (not recorded which). Receptors were obtained from a male donor with ankylosing spondylitis or in good health (not recorded which).

The V and J genes are TRBV5-5 and TRBJ2-6, with 9 bases aligning to TRBD2. The germline CDR1 and CDR2 sequences are SGHKS and YYEKEE (reference sequence). This CDR3 comprises 18 residues. With V trimmed by 1 base and J by 0 bases, 5 bases remained unmatched. This CDR3 reads CASSLWSSGVSGANVLTF. The CDR3 DNA is TGTGCCAGCAGCTTGTGGTCTAGCGGGGTCTCTGGGGCCAACGTCCTGACTTTC.

For this clonotype: It may be a read error: a sequence one base away is much more abundant. V gene TRBV20-1 combines with J gene TRBJ2-5; 8 bases agree with TRBD1. Germline CDR1 is DFQATT and CDR2 is SNEGSKA (reference sequence). The CDR3 runs to 13 residues. This CDR3 is CSARTGAQETQSF. CDR3 DNA: TGCAGTGCTAGGACAGGGGCGCAAGAGACCCAGTCCTTC.

This clonotype was seen repeatedly, ten times or more. V is TRBV5-1 and J is TRBJ1-1; D perhaps matches TRBD1 (5 bases). Germline CDR1 reads SGHRS; CDR2 reads YFSETQ. With 4 bases removed from V and 4 bases from J, the gap between germline ends came to 14 bases. The CDR3 is 14 residues long. The CDR3 reads CASSLQGIGTEAFF. In nucleotides, the CDR3 is TGCGCCAGCAGCCTGCAGGGAATAGGCACTGAAGCTTTCTTT. Full variable domain (rest looked up from reference TRBV5-1 and TRBJ1-1): KAGVTQTPRYLIKTRGQQVTLSCSPISGHRSVSWYQQTPGQGLQFLFEYFSETQRNKGNFPGRFSGRQFSNSRSEMNVSTLELGDSALYLCASSLQGIGTEAFFGQGTRLTVV.

This clonotype has ten or more counts. The gene calls are TRBV6-6 and TRBJ1-6, with D unresolved. Germline V gives CDR1 MNHNY, CDR2 SVGAGI (reference sequence). Trimming left V 6 bases short and J 7 bases short, with 4 bases between. The CDR3 contains 11 residues. In DNA, the CDR3 is TGTGCCAGCAGCACAAATTCACCCCTCCACTTT. Translating it yields CASSTNSPLHF.

As concerns this clonotype: Just one base apart from a much larger clone, this may be a read error. V gene TRBV5-6 combines with J gene TRBJ1-3; D is uncertain. The CDR3 runs 14 residues. CDR1 SGHDT and CDR2 YYEEEE come from the germline V gene. CDR3 region: CASSLAHDGNPIYF. For the CDR3, the DNA is TGTGCCAGCAGCTTGGCTCATGATGGAAACCCCATATATTTT.

The chain links TRBV9 to TRBJ1-1; D gene ambiguous. This CDR3 spans 13 amino acids. Between the trimmed V and J ends, which lost 0 bases and 3 bases, there was a span of 6 bases. Germline CDR1 and CDR2: SGDLS and YYNGEE. The CDR3 DNA follows: TGTGCCAGCAGCGTAGAAGTGGACACTGAAGCTTTCTTT. This encodes CASSVEVDTEAFF. Based on the CDR3 plus reference TRBV9 and TRBJ1-1, the full variable domain is DSGVTQTPKHLITATGQRVTLRCSPRSGDLSVYWYQQSLDQGLQFLIQYYNGEERAKGNILERFSAQQFPDLHSELNLSSLELGDSALYFCASSVEVDTEAFFGQGTRLTVV.

This clonotype was found many times. The gene calls are TRBV5-1 and TRBJ2-7; 8 bases fit TRBD1. The CDR3 consists of 15 residues. J was trimmed by 3 bases and V by 3 bases; bases with no gene match: 8. The germline gives CDR1 SGHRS, CDR2 YFSETQ. CDR3 in amino acids: CASSSTPGQVYEQYF. The CDR3 bases are TGCGCCAGCAGCTCGACCCCGGGACAGGTCTACGAGCAGTACTTC.

Turning to this clonotype: Since a much larger clone is just one base distant, this may be a read error. This sequence joins TRBV12-3 or TRBV12-4 and TRBJ2-1; weak D call: TRBD2 (6 bases). This CDR3 spans 13 amino acids. The CDR3 sequence is CACSLLTGSEQFF. CDR3 nucleotides: TGTGCCTGCAGTTTATTGACCGGGAGTGAGCAGTTCTTC.

V usage is TRBV6-1 and J usage is TRBJ2-1; 8 nucleotides match TRBD2. V trimming: 6 bases; J trimming: 0 bases; junction bases outside the gene matches: 4. Germline assignment: CDR1 MNHNS and CDR2 SASEGT. The CDR3 length is 15 residues. The CDR3 DNA sequence: TGTGCCAGCAGCCGAGGACTAGCCTCCTACAATGAGCAGTTCTTC. Protein: CASSRGLASYNEQFF.

The CDR3 sequence: CSARDGGGAGELFF. For the CDR3, the DNA is TGCAGTGCTAGAGATGGAGGCGGCGCCGGGGAGCTGTTTTTT. The V call is TRBV20-1, the J call TRBJ2-2, with D possibly matching TRBD2 (5 bases). The CDR3 spans 14 residues. Germline loops: CDR1 DFQATT, CDR2 SNEGSKA (reference sequence). Trimming took off 0 bases at V and 6 bases at J, with 11 bases between the two ends.

This clonotype was counted only a few times. This chain links TRBV27 with TRBJ2-1, with 12 positions matching TRBD2. The germline V gene has CDR1 MNHEY and CDR2 SMNVEV (reference sequence). The CDR3 is 15 amino acids. After removal of 3 bases from V and 7 bases from J, the junction contained 4 bases not matched to a gene. This chain's CDR3 is CASSLSTSGRNEQFF. The DNA of the CDR3 is TGTGCCAGCAGTTTGTCGACTAGCGGGAGAAATGAGCAGTTCTTC.

The V call is TRBV12-3 or TRBV12-4, the J call TRBJ2-3; D not certain. The CDR3 consists of 13 residues. The V gene lost 3 bases and the J gene lost 6 bases, with 10 bases spanning the gap. The CDR3 coding sequence is TGTGCCAGCAGTTTGGTAGGGTTTGATACGCAGTATTTT. Protein sequence: CASSLVGFDTQYF.

Only a few counts were recorded for this clonotype. The chain is built from TRBV20-1 and TRBJ2-7; 7 nucleotides agree with TRBD1. V gave up 5 bases and J gave up 2 bases; unmatched junction bases: 9. From germline, CDR1 is DFQATT and CDR2 SNEGSKA (reference sequence). This CDR3 has 14 amino acids. The CDR3 nucleotides are TGCAGTGCTCTATCGCTGGGACAGACCTACGAGCAGTACTTC. Translating it yields CSALSLGQTYEQYF.

Worth noting for this clonotype: A clone one base away is much larger, so this may be a read error. This sequence joins TRBV21-1 and TRBJ2-7; the D call TRBD1 from the table was never checked on the DNA. TRBV21-1 is listed as a pseudogene. The CDR3 is 15 amino acids. The CDR3 reads CASSFGTGVTDELYF. Written as DNA, the CDR3 is TGTGCCAGCTCTTTTGGGACAGGGGTGACTGACGAGCTGTACTTC.

This clonotype was seen more than once but under ten times. The chain couples TRBV20-1 to TRBJ1-5, with D uncertain. Deletions cut 0 bases from V and 7 bases from J, with 13 bases between. Germline V gives CDR1 DFQATT, CDR2 SNEGSKA (reference sequence). The CDR3 spans 14 residues. CDR3 region: CSARDPHSHQPQHF. CDR3 DNA: TGCAGTGCTAGAGATCCCCACAGCCACCAGCCCCAGCATTTT.

This clonotype was counted ten times or more. The chain couples TRBV7-9 to TRBJ2-7; 7 bases are a match to TRBD2. The CDR3 covers 13 residues. Germline values: CDR1 SEHNR, CDR2 FQNEAQ (reference sequence). The CDR3 sequence is CATGLAASYEQYF. CDR3 sequence (DNA): TGTGCAACGGGGCTAGCGGCTAGCTACGAGCAGTACTTC.

At least ten counts were recorded for this clonotype. The chain has TRBV28 and TRBJ2-1; TRBD1 matches at 7 bases. From germline, CDR1 is MDHEN and CDR2 SYDVKM. V lost 6 bases to trimming and J lost 0 bases; unmatched junction nucleotides: 5. The CDR3 loop spans 15 amino acids. CDR3 nucleotide sequence: TGTGCCAGCAGCACCGGGACAGTCTCCTACAATGAGCAGTTCTTC. It codes for CASSTGTVSYNEQFF.

This rearrangement joins TRBV6-6 to TRBJ1-4; no definite D call. Germline lookup yields CDR1 MNHNY and CDR2 SVGAGI (reference sequence). V lost 0 bases and J lost 7, with 3 bases in between. This CDR3 is built from 12 residues. The CDR3 nucleotides are TGTGCCAGCAGTTACTCGGCTGAAAAACTGTTTTTT. Translating it yields CASSYSAEKLFF.